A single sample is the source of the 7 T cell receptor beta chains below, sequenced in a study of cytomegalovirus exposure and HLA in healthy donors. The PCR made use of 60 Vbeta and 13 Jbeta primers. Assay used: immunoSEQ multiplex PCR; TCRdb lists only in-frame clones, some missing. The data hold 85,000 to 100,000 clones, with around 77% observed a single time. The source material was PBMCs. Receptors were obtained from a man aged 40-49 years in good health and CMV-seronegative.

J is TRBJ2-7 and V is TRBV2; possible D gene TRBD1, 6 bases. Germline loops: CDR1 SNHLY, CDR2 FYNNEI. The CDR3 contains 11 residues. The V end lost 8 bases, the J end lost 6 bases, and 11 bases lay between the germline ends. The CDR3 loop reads CASVNRAEQYF. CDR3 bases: TGTGCCAGCGTTAACAGGGCCGAGCAGTACTTC. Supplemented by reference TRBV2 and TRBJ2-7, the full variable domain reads EPEVTQTPSHQVTQMGQEVILRCVPISNHLYFYWYRQILGQKVEFLVSFYNNEISEKSEIFDDQFSVERPDGSNFTLKIRSTKLEDSAMYFCASVNRAEQYFGPGTRLTVT.

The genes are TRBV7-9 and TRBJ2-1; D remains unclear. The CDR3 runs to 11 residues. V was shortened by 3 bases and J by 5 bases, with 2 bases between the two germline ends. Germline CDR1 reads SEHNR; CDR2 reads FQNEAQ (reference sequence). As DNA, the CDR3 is TGTGCCAGCAGCTTCGACAATGAGCAGTTCTTC. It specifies CASSFDNEQFF. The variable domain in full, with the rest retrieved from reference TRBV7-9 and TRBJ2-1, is DTGVSQNPRHKITKRGQNVTFRCDPISEHNRLYWYRQTLGQGPEFLTYFQNEAQLEKSRLLSDRFSAERPKGSFSTLEIQRTEQGDSAMYLCASSFDNEQFFGPGTRLTVL.

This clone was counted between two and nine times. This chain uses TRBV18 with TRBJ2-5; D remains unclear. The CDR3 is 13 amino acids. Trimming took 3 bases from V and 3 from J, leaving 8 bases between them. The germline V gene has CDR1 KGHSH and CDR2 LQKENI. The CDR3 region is CASSPRQEETQYF. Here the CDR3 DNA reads TGTGCCAGCTCACCGAGACAAGAAGAGACCCAGTACTTC.

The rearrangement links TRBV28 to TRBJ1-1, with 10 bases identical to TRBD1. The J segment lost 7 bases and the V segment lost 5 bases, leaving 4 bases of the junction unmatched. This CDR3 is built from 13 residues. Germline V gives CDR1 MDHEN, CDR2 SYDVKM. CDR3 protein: CASSLGQGVEAFF. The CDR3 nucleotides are TGTGCCAGCAGTCTAGGACAGGGGGTTGAAGCTTTCTTT.

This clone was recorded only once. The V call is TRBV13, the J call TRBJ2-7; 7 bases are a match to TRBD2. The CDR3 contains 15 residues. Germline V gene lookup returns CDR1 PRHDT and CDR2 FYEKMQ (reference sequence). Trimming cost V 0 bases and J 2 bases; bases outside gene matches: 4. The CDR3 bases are TGTGCCAGCAGCTTAGGAGCGGGACCGGCCTACGAGCAGTACTTC. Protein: CASSLGAGPAYEQYF.

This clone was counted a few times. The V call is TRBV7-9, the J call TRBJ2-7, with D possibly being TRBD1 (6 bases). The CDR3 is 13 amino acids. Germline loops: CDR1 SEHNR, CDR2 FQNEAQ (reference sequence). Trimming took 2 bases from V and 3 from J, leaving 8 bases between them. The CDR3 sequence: CASSLLTGYEQYF. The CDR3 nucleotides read TGTGCCAGCAGCTTACTGACAGGCTACGAGCAGTACTTC.

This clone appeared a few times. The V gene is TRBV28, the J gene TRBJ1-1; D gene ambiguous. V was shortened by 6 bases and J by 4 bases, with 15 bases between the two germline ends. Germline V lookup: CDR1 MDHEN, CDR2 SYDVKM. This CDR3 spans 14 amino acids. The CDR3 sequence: CASRVHPLATEAFF. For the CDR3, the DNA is TGTGCCAGCAGGGTACACCCTCTGGCCACTGAAGCTTTCTTT. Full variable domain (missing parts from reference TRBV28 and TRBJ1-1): DVKVTQSSRYLVKRTGEKVFLECVQDMDHENMFWYRQDPGLGLRLIYFSYDVKMKEKGDIPEGYSVSREKKERFSLILESASTNQTSMYLCASRVHPLATEAFFGQGTRLTVV.